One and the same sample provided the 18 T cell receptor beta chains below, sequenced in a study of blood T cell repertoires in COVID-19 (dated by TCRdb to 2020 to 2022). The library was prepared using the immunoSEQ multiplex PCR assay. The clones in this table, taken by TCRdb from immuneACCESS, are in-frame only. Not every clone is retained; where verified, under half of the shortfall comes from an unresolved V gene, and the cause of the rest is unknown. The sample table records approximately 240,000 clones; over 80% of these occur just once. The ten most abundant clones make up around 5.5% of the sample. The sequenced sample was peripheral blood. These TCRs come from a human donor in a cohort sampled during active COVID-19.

DNA for the CDR3: TGTGCCAGCAGTTACCCTAAGGGGCCCGACAGCTACGAGCAGTACTTC. Its translation: CASSYPKGPDSYEQYF. The rearrangement uses TRBV6-5 and TRBJ2-7; D possibly corresponds to TRBD1 (5 bases). The V end was cut by 2 bases, the J end by 3 bases, with 17 bases between. From germline, CDR1 is MNHEY and CDR2 SVGAGI. This CDR3 has 16 residues.

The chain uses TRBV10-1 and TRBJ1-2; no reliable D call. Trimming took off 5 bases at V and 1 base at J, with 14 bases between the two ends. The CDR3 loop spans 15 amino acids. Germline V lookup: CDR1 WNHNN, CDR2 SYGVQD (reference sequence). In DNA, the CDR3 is TGCGCCAGCAGTCCCGAGGGAGCGGGTAACTATGGCTACACCTTC. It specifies CASSPEGAGNYGYTF.

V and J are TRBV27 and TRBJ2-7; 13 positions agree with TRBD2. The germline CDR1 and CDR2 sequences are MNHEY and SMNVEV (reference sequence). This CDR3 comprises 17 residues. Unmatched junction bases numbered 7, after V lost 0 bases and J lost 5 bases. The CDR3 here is CASSLSGLAGSVDEQYF. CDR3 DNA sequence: TGTGCCAGCAGTTTATCGGGACTAGCGGGAAGCGTGGACGAGCAGTACTTC.

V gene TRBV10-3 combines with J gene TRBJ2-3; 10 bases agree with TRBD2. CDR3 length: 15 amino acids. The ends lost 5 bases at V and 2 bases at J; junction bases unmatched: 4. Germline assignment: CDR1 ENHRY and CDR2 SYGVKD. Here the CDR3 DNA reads TGTGCCATCAGTAACAGCGGGAGGGACACAGATACGCAGTATTTT. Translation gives CAISNSGRDTDTQYF.

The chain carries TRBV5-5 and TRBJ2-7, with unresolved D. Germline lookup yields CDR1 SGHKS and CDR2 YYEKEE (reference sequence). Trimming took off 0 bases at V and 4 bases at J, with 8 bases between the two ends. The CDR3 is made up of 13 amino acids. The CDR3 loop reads CASSLGRVYEQYF. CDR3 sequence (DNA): TGTGCCAGCAGCTTGGGTCGAGTTTACGAGCAGTACTTC.

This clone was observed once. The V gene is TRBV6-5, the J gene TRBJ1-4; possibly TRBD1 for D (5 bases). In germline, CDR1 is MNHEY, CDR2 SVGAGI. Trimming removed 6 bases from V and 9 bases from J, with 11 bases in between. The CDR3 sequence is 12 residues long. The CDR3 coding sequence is TGTGCCAGCAGCTTAGACAGTCAAAAACTGTTTTTT. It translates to CASSLDSQKLFF.

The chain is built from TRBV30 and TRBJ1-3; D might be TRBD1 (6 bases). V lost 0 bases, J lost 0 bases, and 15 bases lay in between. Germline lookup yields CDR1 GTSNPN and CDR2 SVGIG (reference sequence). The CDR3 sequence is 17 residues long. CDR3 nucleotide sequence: TGTGCCTGGAGTGTACTCCAGGGGATTCGCTCTGGAAACACCATATATTTT. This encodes CAWSVLQGIRSGNTIYF.

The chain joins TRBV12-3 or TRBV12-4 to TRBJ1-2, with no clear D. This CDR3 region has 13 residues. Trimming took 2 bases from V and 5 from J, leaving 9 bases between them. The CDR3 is CASSLLVQYGYTF. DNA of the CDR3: TGTGCCAGCAGTTTATTGGTACAGTATGGCTACACCTTC.

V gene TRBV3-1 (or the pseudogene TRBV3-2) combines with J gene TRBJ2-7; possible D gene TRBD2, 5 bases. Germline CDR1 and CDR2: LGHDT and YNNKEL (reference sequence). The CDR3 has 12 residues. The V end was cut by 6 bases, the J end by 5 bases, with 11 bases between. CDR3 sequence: CASSLSENEQYF. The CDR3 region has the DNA TGTGCCAGCAGTCTTAGCGAAAACGAGCAGTACTTC.

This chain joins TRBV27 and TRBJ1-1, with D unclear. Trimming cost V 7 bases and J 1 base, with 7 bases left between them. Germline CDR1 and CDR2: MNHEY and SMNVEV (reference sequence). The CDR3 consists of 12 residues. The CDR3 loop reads CASTPGNTEAFF. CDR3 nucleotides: TGTGCCAGCACGCCAGGGAACACTGAAGCTTTCTTT.

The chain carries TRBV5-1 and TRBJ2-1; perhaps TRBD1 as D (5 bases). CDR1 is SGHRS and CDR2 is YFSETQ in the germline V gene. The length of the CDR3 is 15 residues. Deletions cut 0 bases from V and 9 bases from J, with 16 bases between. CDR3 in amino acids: CASSLARSGFGEQFF. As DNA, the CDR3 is TGCGCCAGCAGCTTGGCCCGCTCAGGGTTCGGTGAGCAGTTCTTC.

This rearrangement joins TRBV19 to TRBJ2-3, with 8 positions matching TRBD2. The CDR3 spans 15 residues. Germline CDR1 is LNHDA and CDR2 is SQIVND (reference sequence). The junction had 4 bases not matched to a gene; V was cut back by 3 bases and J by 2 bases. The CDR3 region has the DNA TGTGCCAGTAGTATCGGCGGGAGGTACACAGATACGCAGTATTTT. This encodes CASSIGGRYTDTQYF.

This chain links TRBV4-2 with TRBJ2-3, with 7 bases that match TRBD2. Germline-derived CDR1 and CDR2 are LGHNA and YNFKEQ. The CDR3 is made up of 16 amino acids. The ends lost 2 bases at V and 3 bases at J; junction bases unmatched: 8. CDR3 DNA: TGTGCCAGCAGCCAAAGTTTCGCGGGAGTAACAGATACGCAGTATTTT. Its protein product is CASSQSFAGVTDTQYF.

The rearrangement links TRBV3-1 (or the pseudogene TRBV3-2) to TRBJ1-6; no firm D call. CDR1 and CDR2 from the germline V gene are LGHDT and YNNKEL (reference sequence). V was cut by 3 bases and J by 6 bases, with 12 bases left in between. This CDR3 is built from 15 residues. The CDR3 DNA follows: TGTGCCAGCAGCCATCAAGGCATAGCTAATTCACCCCTCCACTTT. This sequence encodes CASSHQGIANSPLHF.

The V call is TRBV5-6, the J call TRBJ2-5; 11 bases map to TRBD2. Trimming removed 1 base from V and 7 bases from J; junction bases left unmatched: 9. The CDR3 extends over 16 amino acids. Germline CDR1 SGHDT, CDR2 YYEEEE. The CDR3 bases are TGTGCCAGCAGCTTGTATCTAGCGGGGGGACCTCTGACCCAGTACTTC. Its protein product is CASSLYLAGGPLTQYF.

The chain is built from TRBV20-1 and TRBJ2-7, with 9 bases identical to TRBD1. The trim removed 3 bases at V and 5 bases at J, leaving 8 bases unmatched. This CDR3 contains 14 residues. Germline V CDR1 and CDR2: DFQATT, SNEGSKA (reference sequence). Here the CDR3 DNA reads TGCAGTGCTAGTTATCACAGGGGGCACGACGAGCAGTACTTC. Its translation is CSASYHRGHDEQYF.

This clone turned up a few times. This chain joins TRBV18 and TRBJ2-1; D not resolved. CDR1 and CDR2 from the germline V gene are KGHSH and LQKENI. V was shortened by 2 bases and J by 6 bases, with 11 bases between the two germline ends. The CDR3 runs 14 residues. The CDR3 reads CASSPARVSNEQFF. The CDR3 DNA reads TGTGCCAGCTCACCAGCACGAGTCTCCAATGAGCAGTTCTTC. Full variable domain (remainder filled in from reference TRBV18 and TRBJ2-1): NAGVMQNPRHLVRRRGQEARLRCSPMKGHSHVYWYRQLPEEGLKFMVYLQKENIIDESGMPKERFSAEFPKEGPSILRIQQVVRGDSAAYFCASSPARVSNEQFFGPGTRLTVL.

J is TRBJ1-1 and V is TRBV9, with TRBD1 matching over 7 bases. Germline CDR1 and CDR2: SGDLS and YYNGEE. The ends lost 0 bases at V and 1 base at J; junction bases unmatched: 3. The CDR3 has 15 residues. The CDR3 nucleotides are TGTGCCAGCAGCGTAGAGGGGGCGACGAACACTGAAGCTTTCTTT. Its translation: CASSVEGATNTEAFF.